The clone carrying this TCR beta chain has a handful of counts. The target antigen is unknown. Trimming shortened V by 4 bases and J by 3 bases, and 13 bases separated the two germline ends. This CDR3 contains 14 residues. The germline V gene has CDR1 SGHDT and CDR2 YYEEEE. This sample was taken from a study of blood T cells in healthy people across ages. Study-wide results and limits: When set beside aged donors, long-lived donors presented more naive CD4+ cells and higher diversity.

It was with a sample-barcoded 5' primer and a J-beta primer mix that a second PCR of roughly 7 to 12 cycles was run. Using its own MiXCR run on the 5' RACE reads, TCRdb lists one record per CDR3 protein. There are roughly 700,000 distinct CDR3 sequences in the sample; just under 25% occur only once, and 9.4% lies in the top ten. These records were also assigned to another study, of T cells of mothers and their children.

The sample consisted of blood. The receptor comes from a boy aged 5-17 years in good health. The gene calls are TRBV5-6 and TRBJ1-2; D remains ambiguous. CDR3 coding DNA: TGTGCCAGCAGCCGCCCAACGGACTACTATGGCTACACCTTC. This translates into CASSRPTDYYGYTF.